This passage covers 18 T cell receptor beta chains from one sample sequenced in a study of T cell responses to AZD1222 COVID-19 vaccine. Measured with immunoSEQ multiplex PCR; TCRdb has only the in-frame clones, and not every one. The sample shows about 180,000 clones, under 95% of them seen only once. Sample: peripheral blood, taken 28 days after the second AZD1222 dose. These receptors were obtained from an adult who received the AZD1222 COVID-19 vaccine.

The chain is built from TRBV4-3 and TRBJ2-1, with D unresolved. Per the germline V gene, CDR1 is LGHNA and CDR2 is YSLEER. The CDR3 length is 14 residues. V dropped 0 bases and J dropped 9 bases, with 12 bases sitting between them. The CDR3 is CASSQEKEYGEQFF. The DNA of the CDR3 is TGCGCCAGCAGCCAAGAGAAGGAGTATGGTGAGCAGTTCTTC.

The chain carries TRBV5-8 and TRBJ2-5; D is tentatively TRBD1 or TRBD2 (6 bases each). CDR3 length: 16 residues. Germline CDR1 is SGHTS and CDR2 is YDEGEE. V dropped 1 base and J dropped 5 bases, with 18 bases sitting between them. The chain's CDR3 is CASSLSYGTQGETQYF. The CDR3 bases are TGTGCCAGCAGCTTGTCGTACGGGACTCAGGGGGAGACCCAGTACTTC.

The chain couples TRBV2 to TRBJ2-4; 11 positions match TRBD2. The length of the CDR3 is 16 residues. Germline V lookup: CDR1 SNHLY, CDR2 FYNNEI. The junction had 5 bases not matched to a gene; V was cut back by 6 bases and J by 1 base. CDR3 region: CASRPSGRFAKNIQYF. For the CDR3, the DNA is TGTGCCAGCAGGCCTAGCGGGAGGTTCGCCAAAAACATTCAGTACTTC. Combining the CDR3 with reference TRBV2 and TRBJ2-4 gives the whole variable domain EPEVTQTPSHQVTQMGQEVILRCVPISNHLYFYWYRQILGQKVEFLVSFYNNEISEKSEIFDDQFSVERPDGSNFTLKIRSTKLEDSAMYFCASRPSGRFAKNIQYFGAGTRLSVL.

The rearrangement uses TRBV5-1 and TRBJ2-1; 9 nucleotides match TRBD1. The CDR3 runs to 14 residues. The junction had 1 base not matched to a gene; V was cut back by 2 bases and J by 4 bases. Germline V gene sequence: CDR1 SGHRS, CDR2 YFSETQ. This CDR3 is CASSFGTGYNEQFF. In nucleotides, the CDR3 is TGCGCCAGCAGCTTCGGGACAGGGTACAATGAGCAGTTCTTC.

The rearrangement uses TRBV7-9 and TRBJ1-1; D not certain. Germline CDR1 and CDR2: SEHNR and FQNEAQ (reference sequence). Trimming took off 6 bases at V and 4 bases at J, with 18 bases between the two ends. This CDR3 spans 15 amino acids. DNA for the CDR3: TGTGCCAGCAGTCTTAGAGGTGAGGCGGGCACTGAAGCTTTCTTT. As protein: CASSLRGEAGTEAFF.

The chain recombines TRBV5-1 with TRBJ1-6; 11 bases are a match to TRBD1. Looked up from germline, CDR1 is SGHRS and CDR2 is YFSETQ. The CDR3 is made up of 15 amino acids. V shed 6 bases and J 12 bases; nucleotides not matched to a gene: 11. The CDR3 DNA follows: TGCGCCAGCAACCCACTGGGACAGGGGGTTGGACCCCTCCACTTT. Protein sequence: CASNPLGQGVGPLHF.

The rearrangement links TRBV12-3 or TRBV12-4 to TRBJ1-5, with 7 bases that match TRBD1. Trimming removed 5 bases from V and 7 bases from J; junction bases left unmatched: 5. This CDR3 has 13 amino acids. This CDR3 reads CASSVTGRQPQHF. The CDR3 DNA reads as TGTGCCAGCAGTGTGACAGGGAGGCAGCCCCAGCATTTT.

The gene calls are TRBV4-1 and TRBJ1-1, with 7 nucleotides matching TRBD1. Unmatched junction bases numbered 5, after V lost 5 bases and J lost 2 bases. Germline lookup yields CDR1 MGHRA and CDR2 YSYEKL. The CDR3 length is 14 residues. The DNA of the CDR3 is TGCGCCAGCAGCTCCACAGGGGATAACACTGAAGCTTTCTTT. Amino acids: CASSSTGDNTEAFF.

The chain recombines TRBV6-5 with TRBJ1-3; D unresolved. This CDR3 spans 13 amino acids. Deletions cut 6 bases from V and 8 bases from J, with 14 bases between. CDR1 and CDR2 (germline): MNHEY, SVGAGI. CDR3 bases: TGTGCCAGCAGAAACACCTTCTTAGACACCATATATTTT. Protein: CASRNTFLDTIYF.

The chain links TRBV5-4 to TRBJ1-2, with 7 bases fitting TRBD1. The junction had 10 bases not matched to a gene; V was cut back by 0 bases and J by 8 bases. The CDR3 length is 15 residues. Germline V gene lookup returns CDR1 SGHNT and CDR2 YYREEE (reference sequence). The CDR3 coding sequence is TGTGCCAGCAGCTTGGAGTTAGGGGGCGCGTGGGGCTACACCTTC. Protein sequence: CASSLELGGAWGYTF.

The CDR3 DNA sequence: TGTGCCAGCTCACCCCGCGGGGGAGGGACCAACCAAGAGACCCAGTACTTC. Amino acids: CASSPRGGGTNQETQYF. The chain is built from TRBV18 and TRBJ2-5; 7 bases are a match to TRBD2. CDR3 length: 17 residues. V lost 3 bases to trimming and J lost 0 bases; unmatched junction nucleotides: 10. CDR1 is KGHSH, CDR2 LQKENI, per germline.

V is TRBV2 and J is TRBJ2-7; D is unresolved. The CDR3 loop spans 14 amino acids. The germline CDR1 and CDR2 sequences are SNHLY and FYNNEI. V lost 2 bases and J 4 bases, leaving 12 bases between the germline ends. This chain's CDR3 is CASSERSNSYEQYF. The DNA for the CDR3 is TGTGCCAGCAGTGAACGGTCCAATTCGTACGAGCAGTACTTC.

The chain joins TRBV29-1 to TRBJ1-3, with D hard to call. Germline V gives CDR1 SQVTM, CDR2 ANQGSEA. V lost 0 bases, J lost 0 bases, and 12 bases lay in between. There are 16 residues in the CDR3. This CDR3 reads CSVEDPEGHSGNTIYF. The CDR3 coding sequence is TGCAGCGTTGAAGATCCAGAGGGCCACTCTGGAAACACCATATATTTT.

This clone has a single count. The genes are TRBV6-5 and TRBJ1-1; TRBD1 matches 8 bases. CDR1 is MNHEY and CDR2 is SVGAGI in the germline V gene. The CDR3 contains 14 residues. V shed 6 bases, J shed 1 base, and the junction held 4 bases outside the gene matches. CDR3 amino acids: CASRPGQGNTEAFF. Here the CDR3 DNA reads TGTGCCAGCAGACCCGGACAGGGGAACACTGAAGCTTTCTTT.

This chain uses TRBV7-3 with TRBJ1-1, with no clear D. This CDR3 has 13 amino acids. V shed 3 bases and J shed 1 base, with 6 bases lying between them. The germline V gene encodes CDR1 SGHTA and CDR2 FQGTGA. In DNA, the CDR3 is TGTGCCAGCAGCTTTGCGGAGAACACTGAAGCTTTCTTT. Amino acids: CASSFAENTEAFF.

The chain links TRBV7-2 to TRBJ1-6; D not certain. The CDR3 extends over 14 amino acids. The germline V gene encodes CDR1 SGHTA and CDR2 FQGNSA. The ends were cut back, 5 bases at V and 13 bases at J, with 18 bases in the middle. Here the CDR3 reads CASSPGDGIGPLHF. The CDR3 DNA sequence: TGTGCCAGCAGCCCCGGAGATGGAATTGGTCCCCTCCACTTT. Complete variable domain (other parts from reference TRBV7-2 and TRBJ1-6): GAGVSQSPSNKVTEKGKDVELRCDPISGHTALYWYRQSLGQGLEFLIYFQGNSAPDKSGLPSDRFSAERTGGSVSTLTIQRTQQEDSAVYLCASSPGDGIGPLHFGNGTRLTVT.

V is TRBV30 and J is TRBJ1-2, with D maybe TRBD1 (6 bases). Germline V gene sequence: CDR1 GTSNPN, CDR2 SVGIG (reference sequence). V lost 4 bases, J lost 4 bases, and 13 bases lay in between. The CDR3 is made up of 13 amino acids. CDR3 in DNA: TGTGCCTGGAACTTCCCCAGGGGCTATGGCTACACCTTC. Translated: CAWNFPRGYGYTF.

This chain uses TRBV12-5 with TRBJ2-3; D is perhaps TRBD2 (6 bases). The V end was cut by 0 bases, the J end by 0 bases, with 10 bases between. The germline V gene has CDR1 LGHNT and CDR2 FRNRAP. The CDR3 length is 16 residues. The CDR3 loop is CASGLVVGGSTDTQYF. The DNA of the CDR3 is TGTGCTAGTGGTTTGGTGGTCGGGGGTAGCACAGATACGCAGTATTTT.